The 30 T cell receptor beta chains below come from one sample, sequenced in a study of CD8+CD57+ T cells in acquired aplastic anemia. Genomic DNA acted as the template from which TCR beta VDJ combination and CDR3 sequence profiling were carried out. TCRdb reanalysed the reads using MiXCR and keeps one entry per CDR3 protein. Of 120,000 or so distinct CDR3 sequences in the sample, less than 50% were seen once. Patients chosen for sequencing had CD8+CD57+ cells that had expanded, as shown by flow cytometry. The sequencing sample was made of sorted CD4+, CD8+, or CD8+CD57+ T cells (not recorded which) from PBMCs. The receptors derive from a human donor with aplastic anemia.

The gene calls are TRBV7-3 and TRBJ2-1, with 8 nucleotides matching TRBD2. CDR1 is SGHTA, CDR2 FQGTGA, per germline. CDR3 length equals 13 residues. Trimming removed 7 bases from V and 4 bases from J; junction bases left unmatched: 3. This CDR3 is CASTGGPYNEQFF. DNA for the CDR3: TGTGCCAGCACGGGGGGGCCGTACAATGAGCAGTTCTTC. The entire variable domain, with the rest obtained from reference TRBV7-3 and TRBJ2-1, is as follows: GAGVSQTPSNKVTEKGKYVELRCDPISGHTALYWYRQSLGQGPEFLIYFQGTGAADDSGLPNDRFFAVRPEGSVSTLKIQRTERGDSAVYLCASTGGPYNEQFFGPGTRLTVL.

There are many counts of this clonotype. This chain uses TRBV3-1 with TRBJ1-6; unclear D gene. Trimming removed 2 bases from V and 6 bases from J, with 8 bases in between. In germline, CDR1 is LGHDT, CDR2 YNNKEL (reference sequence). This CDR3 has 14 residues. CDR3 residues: CASSQREGNSPLHF. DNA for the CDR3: TGTGCCAGCAGCCAAAGGGAGGGTAATTCACCCCTCCACTTT.

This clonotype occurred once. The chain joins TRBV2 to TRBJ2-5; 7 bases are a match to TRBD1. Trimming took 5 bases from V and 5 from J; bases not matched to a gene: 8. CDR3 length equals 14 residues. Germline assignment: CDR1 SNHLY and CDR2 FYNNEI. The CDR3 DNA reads TGTGCCAGCAGTTTCAGTAGGGGGCTGGAGACCCAGTACTTC. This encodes CASSFSRGLETQYF. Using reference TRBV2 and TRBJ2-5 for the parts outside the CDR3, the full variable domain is EPEVTQTPSHQVTQMGQEVILRCVPISNHLYFYWYRQILGQKVEFLVSFYNNEISEKSEIFDDQFSVERPDGSNFTLKIRSTKLEDSAMYFCASSFSRGLETQYFGPGTRLLVL.

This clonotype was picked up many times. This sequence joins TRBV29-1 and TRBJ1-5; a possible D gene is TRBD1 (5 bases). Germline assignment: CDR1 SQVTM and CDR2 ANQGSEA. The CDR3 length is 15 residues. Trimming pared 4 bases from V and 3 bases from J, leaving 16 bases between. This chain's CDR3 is CSVALRGVYNQPQHF. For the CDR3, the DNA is TGCAGCGTTGCCCTGAGAGGGGTTTACAATCAGCCCCAGCATTTT.

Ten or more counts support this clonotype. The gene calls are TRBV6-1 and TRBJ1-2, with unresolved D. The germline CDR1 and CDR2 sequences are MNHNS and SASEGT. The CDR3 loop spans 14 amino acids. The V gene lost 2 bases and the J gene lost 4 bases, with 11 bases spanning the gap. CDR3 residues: CASSESAVAYGYTF. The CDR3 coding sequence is TGTGCCAGCAGTGAATCGGCCGTCGCCTATGGCTACACCTTC.

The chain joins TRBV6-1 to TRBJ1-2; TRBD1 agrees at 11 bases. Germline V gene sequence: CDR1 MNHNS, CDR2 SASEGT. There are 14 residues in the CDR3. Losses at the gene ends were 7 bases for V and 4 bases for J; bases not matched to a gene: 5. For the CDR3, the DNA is TGTGCCAGCATTCGGACAGGGGGCGGCTATGGCTACACCTTC. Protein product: CASIRTGGGYGYTF.

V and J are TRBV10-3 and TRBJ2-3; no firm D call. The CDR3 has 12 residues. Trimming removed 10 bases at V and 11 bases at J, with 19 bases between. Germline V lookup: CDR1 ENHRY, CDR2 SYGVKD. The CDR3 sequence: CATASMANEQYF. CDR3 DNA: TGTGCCACAGCCTCTATGGCCAATGAGCAGTATTTT.

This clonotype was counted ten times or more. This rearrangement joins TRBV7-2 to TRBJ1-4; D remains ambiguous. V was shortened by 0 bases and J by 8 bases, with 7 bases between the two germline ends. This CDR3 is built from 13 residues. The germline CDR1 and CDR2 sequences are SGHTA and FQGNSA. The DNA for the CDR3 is TGTGCCAGCAGCTTAGCGGTACGGGAAAAACTGTTTTTT. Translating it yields CASSLAVREKLFF.

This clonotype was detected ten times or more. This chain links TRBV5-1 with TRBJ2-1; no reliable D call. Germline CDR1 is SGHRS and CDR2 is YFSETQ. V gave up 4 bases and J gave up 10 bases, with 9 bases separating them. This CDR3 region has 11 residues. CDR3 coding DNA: TGCGCCAGCAGCCTTAGTAGGGAGCAGTTCTTC. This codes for CASSLSREQFF.

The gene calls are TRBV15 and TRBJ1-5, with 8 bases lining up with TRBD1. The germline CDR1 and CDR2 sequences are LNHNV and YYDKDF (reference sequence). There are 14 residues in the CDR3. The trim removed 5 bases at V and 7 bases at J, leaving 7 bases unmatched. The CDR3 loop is CATSGRGLRQPQHF. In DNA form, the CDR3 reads TGTGCCACCAGCGGCAGGGGGCTACGGCAGCCCCAGCATTTT.

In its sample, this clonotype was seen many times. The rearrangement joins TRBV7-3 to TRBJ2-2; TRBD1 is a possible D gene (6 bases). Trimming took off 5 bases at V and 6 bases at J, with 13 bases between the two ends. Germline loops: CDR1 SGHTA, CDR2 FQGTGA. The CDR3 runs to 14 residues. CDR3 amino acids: CASSPQGLSGELFF. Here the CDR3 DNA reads TGTGCCAGCAGCCCACAGGGTTTATCCGGGGAGCTGTTTTTT. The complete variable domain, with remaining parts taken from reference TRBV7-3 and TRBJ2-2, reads GAGVSQTPSNKVTEKGKYVELRCDPISGHTALYWYRQSLGQGPEFLIYFQGTGAADDSGLPNDRFFAVRPEGSVSTLKIQRTERGDSAVYLCASSPQGLSGELFFGEGSRLTVL.

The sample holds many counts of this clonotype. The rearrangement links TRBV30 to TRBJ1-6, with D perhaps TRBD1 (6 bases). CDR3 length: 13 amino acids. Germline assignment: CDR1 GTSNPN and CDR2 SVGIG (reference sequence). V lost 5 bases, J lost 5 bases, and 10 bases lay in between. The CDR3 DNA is TGTGCCTGGGGTGACAGGAATAATTCACCCCTCCACTTT. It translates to CAWGDRNNSPLHF.

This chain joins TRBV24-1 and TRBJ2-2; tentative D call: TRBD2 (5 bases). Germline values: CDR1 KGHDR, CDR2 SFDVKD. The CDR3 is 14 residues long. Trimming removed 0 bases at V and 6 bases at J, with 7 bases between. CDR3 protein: CATSDLPAAGELFF. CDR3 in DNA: TGTGCCACCAGTGATTTGCCAGCGGCCGGGGAGCTGTTTTTT.

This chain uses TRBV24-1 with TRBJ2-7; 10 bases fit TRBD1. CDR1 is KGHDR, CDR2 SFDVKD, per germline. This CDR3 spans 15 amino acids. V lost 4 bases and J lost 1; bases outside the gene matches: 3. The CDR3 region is CATSDGQGGSYEQYF. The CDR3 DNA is TGTGCCACCAGTGACGGACAGGGGGGGTCCTACGAGCAGTACTTC.

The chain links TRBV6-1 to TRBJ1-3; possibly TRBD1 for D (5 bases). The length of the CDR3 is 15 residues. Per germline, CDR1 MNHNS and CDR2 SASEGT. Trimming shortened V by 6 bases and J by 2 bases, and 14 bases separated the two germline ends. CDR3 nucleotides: TGTGCCAGCAGAACGGGGCATTCGCCTGGAAACACCATATATTTT. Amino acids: CASRTGHSPGNTIYF.

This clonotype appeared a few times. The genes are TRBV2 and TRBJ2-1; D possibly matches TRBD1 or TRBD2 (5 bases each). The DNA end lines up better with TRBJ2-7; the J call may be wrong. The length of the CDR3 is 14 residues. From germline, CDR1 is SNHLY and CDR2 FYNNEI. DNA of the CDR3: TGTGCCAGCATCCCACCGGGACCCTACAATGAGCAGTACGTC. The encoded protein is CASIPPGPYNEQYV.

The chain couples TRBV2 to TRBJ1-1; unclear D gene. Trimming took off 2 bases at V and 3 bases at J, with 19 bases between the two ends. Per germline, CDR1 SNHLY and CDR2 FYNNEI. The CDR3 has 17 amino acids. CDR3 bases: TGTGCCAGCAGTGAATCTGGCGCCTTCCTGCGGGACACTGAAGCTTTCTTT. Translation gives CASSESGAFLRDTEAFF.

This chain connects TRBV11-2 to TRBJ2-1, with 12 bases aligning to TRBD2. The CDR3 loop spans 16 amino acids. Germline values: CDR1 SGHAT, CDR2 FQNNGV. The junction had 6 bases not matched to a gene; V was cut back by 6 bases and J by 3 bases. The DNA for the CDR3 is TGTGCCAGCAGTTTAATACTAGCGGGGGGCTACAATGAGCAGTTCTTC. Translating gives CASSLILAGGYNEQFF.

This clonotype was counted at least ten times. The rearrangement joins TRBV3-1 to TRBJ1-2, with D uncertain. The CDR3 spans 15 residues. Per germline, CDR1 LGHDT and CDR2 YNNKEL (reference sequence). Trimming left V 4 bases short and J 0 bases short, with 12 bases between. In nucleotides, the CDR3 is TGTGCCAGCAGCCCGAGGGTCGCATCTAACTATGGCTACACCTTC. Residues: CASSPRVASNYGYTF.

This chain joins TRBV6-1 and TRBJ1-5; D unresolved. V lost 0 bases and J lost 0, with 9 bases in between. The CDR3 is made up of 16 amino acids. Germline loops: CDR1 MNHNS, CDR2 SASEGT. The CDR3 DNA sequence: TGTGCCAGCAGTGAAGCTAGTGGTTATAGCAATCAGCCCCAGCATTTT. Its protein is CASSEASGYSNQPQHF.

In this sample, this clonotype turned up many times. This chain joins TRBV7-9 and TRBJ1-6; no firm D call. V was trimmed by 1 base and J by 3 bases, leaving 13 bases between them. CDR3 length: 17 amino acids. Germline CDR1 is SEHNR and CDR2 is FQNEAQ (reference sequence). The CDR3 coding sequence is TGTGCCAGCAGCTTAGGCGCGGCAGGCCTCTATAATTCACCCCTCCACTTT. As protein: CASSLGAAGLYNSPLHF.

The CDR3 region is CASSIGQGQETQYF. In DNA form, the CDR3 reads TGCGCCAGCAGCATTGGACAGGGACAAGAGACCCAGTACTTC. V and J are TRBV5-1 and TRBJ2-7; 8 bases agree with TRBD1. The end of the DNA fits TRBJ2-5 better, so the J call may be wrong. This CDR3 region has 14 residues. Germline CDR1 reads SGHRS; CDR2 reads YFSETQ.

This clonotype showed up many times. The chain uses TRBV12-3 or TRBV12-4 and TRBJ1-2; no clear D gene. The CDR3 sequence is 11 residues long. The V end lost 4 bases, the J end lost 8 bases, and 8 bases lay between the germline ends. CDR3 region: CASSSRGGYTF. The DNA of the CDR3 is TGTGCCAGCAGTTCCCGTGGGGGCTACACCTTC.

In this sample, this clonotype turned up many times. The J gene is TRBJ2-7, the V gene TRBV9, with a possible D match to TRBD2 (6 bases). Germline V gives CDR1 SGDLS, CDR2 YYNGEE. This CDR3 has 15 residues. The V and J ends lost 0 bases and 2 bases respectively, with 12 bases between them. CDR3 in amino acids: CASSVGWTTAYEQYF. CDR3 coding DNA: TGTGCCAGCAGCGTAGGTTGGACTACCGCCTACGAGCAGTACTTC.

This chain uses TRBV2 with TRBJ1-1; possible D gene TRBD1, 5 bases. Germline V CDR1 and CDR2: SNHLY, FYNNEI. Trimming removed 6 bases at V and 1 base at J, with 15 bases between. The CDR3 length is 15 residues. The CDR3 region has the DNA TGTGCCAGCAGGTTTACGGGACGTAGGAACACTGAAGCTTTCTTT. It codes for CASRFTGRRNTEAFF.

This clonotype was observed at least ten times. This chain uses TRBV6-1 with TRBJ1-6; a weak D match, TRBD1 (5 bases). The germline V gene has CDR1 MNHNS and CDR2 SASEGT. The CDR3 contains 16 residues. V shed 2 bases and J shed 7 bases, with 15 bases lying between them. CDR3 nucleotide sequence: TGTGCCAGCAGTGAATTCCAGGCGGGACGAAATTCACCCCTCCACTTT. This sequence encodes CASSEFQAGRNSPLHF.

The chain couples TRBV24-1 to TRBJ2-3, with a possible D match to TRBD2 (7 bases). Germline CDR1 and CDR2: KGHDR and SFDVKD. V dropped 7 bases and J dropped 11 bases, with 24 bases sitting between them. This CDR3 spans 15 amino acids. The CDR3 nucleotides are TGTGCCACCAGCAGTGGGGGGGGGCCCTACAATGAGCAGTATTTT. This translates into CATSSGGGPYNEQYF.

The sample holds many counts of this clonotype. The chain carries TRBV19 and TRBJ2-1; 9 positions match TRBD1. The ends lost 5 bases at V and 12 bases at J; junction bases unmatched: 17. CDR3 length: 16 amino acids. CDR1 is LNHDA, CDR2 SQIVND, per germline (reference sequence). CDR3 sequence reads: CASSGATGGGGFRQFF. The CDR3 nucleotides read TGTGCCAGTAGTGGGGCCACAGGGGGCGGGGGATTCCGGCAGTTCTTC.

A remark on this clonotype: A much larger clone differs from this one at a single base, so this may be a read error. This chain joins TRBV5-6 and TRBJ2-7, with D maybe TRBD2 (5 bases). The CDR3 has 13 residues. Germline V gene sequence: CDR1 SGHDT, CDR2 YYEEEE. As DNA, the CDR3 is TGTGCCAGCAGCTTCGGGAACGGTCTCGAGCAGTGCTTC. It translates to CASSFGNGLEQCF.

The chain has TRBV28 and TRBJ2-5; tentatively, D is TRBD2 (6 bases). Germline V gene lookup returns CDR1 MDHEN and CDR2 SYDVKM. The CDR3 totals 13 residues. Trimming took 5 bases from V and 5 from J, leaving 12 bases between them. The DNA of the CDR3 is TGTGCCAGCAGTCCGGACTACTTCGAGACCCAGTACTTC. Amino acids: CASSPDYFETQYF.